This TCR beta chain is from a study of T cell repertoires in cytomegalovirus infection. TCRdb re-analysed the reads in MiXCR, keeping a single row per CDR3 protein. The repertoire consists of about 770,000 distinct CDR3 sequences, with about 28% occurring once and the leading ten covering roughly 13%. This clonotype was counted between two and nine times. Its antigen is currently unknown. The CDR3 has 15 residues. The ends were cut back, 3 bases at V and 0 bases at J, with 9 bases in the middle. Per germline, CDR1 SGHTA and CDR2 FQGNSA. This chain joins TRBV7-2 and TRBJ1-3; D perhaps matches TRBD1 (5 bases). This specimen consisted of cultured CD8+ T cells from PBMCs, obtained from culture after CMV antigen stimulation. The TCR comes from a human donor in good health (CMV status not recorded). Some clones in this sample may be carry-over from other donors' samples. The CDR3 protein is CASSFDSHSGNTIYF. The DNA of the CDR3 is TGTGCCAGCAGCTTTGACAGCCACTCTGGAAACACCATATATTTT.